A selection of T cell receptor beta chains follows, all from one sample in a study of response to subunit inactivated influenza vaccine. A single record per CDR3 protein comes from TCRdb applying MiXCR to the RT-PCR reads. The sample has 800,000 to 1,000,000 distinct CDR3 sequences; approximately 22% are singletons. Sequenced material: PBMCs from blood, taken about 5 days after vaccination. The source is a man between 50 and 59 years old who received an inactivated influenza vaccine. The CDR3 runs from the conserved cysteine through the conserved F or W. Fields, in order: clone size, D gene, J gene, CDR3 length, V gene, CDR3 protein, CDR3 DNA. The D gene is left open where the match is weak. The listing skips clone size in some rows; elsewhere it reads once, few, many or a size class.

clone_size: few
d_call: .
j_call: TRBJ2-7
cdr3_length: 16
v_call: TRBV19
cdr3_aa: CASRERGDIHSYEQYF
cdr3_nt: TGTGCCAGTAGGGAGAGGGGCGACATACACTCCTACGAGCAGTACTTC

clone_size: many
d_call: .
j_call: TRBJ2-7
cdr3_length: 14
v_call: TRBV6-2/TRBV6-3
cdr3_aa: CASTWGQGPYEQYF
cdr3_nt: TGTGCCAGCACCTGGGGGCAGGGACCCTACGAGCAGTACTTC

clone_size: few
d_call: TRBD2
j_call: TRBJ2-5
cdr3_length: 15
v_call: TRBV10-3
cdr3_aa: CATRDSGGGPETQYF
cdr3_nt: TGTGCCACCAGAGATAGCGGGGGCGGCCCAGAGACCCAGTACTTC

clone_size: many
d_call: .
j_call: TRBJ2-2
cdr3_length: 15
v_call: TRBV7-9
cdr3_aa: CASSLGTFNTGELFF
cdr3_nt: TGTGCCAGCAGCCTCGGGACTTTCAACACCGGGGAGCTGTTTTTT

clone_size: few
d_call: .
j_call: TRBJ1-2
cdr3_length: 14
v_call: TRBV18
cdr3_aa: CASSPRGPGYGYTF
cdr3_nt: TGTGCCAGCTCACCACGGGGGCCTGGCTATGGCTACACCTTC

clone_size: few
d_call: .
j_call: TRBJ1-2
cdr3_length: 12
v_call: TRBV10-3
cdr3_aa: CAIRRENYGYTF
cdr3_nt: TGTGCCATCAGGAGGGAGAACTATGGCTACACCTTC

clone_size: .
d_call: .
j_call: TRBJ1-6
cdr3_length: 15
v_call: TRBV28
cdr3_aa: CASSFPWSSISPLHF
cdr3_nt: TGTGCCAGCAGTTTCCCGTGGAGTTCGATTTCACCCCTCCACTTT

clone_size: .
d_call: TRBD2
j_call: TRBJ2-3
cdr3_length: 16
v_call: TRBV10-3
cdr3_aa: CAISSPSGGASDTQYF
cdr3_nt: TGTGCCATCAGTTCCCCTAGCGGGGGGGCGTCAGATACGCAGTATTTT

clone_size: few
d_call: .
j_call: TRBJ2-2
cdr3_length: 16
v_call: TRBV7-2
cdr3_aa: CASSRDSSLAARELFF
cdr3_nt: TGTGCCAGCAGTCGCGACTCCTCTTTAGCCGCCAGGGAGCTGTTTTTT

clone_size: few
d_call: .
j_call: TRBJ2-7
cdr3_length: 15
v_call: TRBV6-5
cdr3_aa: CASSYPGHGFYEQYF
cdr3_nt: TGTGCCAGCAGCTATCCGGGACACGGTTTTTACGAGCAGTACTTC

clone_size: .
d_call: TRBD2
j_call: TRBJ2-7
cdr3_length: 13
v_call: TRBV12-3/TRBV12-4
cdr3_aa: CASSPPTSDEQYF
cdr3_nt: TGTGCCAGCAGTCCGCCGACTAGCGACGAGCAGTACTTC

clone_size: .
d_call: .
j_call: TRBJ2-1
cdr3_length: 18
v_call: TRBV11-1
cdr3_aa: CASSLTLTGRKDYNVQFF
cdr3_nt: TGTGCCAGCAGCTTAACTCTCACGGGGCGGAAAGACTACAATGTGCAGTTCTTC

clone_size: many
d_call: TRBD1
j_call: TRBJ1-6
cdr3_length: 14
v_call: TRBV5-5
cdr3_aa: CASSGDRKNSPLHF
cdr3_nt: TGTGCCAGCAGCGGGGACAGGAAAAATTCACCCCTCCACTTT

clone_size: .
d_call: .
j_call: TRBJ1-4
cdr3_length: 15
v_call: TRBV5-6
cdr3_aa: CASSLRTASNEKLFF
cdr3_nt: TGTGCCAGCAGCCTTCGGACAGCAAGTAACGAAAAACTGTTTTTT

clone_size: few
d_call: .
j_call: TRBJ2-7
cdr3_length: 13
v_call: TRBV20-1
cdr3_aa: CSAQRGTAYEQYF
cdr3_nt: TGCAGTGCTCAAAGGGGGACGGCCTACGAGCAGTACTTC

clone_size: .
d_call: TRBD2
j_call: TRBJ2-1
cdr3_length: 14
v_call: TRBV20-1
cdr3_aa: CSARLLAGGRKKFF
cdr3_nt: TGCAGTGCTAGACTCCTAGCGGGGGGGCGGAAAAAGTTCTTC

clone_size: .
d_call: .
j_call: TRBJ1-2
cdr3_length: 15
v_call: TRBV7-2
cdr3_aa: CASSYGTSANYGYTF
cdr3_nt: TGTGCCAGCAGCTACGGGACCTCAGCTAACTATGGCTACACCTTC

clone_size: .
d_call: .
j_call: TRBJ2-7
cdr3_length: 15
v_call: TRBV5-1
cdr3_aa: CASSPAEGGPREQYF
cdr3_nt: TGCGCCAGCAGCCCAGCGGAAGGAGGGCCTCGGGAGCAGTACTTC

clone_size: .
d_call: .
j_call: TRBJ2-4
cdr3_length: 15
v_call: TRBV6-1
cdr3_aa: CASRALRLAKNIQYF
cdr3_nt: TGTGCCAGCCGGGCACTGAGGTTGGCCAAAAACATTCAGTACTTC

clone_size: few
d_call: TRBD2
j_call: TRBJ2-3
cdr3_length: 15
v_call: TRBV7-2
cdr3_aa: CASSLRGGQADTQYF
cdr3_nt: TGTGCCAGCAGCTTACGGGGGGGCCAAGCAGATACGCAGTATTTT

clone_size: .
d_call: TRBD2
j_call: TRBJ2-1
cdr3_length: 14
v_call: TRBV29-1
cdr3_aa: CSVSTSGSLGEQFF
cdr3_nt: TGCAGCGTTTCGACTAGCGGGAGTTTGGGTGAGCAGTTCTTC

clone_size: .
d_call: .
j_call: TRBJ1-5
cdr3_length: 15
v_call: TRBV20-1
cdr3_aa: CSASPGQRINQPQHF
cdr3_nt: TGCAGTGCCTCCCCCGGACAGCGGATCAATCAGCCCCAGCATTTT

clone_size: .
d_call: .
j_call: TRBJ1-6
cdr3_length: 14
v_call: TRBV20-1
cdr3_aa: CSARGGEGSAPLHF
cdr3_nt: TGCAGTGCTAGAGGAGGCGAGGGTTCTGCACCCCTCCACTTT

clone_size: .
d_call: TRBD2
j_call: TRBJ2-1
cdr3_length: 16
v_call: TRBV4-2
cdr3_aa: CASSHDLAGMRNEQFF
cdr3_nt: TGTGCCAGCAGCCACGATCTAGCGGGGATGCGGAATGAGCAGTTCTTC

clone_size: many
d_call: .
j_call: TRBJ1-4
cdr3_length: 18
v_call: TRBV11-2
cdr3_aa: CASSLDWVPTLTNEKLFF
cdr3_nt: TGTGCCAGCAGCTTAGATTGGGTACCCACTCTAACTAATGAAAAACTGTTTTTT

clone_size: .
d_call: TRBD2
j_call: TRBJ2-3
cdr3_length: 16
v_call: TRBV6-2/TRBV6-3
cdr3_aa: CASSYSTSGTPDTQYF
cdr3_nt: TGTGCCAGCAGTTACTCTACTAGCGGGACTCCAGATACGCAGTATTTT

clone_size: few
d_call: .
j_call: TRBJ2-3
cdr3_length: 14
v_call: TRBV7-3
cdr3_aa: CASSSPDRTDTQYF
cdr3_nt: TGTGCCAGCAGCTCTCCAGACAGGACAGATACGCAGTATTTT

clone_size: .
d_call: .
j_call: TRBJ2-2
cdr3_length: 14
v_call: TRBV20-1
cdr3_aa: CSARDQANTGELFF
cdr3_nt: TGCAGTGCTAGAGACCAGGCGAACACCGGGGAGCTGTTTTTT